These T cell receptor beta chains were read from a single sample in a study of T cell responses to AZD1222 COVID-19 vaccine. The protocol was immunoSEQ multiplex PCR, while the TCRdb copy is restricted to in-frame clones and leaves out a portion. The data show 65,000 or so clones, roughly 84% seen once. The sequencing here drew on peripheral blood, taken on day 0 of AZD1222 vaccination. The source is an adult in good health. The CDR3 runs from the conserved cysteine through the conserved F or W. The D gene is left open where the match is weak. The listing skips clone size in some rows; elsewhere it reads once, few, many or a size class.

V gene	J gene	clone size	D gene	CDR3 protein	CDR3 DNA
TRBV7-2	TRBJ1-2	.	TRBD1	CASSPPDRDYGYTF	TGTGCCAGCAGCCCACCCGACAGGGACTATGGCTACACCTTC
TRBV6-5	TRBJ1-2	.	.	CASSPSRGRGGYTF	TGTGCCAGCAGTCCGTCCCGAGGGCGCGGGGGCTACACCTTC
TRBV4-2	TRBJ1-4	once	TRBD1	CASSQASGTGGRKLFF	TGTGCCAGCAGCCAAGCTTCGGGGACAGGGGGTAGGAAACTGTTTTTT
TRBV6-1	TRBJ2-1	.	.	CASSEWGNGINEQFF	TGTGCCAGCAGTGAATGGGGTAATGGGATAAATGAGCAGTTCTTC
TRBV7-8	TRBJ2-7	.	.	CASSLESVYYEQYF	TGTGCCAGCAGCTTAGAGTCTGTCTACTACGAGCAGTACTTC
TRBV10-3	TRBJ2-7	.	TRBD2	CAISSIAGGTYEQYF	TGTGCCATCAGCAGTATAGCGGGGGGTACCTACGAGCAGTACTTC
TRBV12-3/TRBV12-4	TRBJ1-1	medium-sized	.	CASKGLARPAFF	TGTGCCAGCAAAGGACTCGCGAGACCGGCTTTCTTT
TRBV12-2	TRBJ2-7	.	.	CASREKRGPTSSYEQYF	TGTGCAAGTCGCGAAAAGCGGGGTCCCACGAGCTCCTACGAGCAGTACTTC
TRBV2	TRBJ1-4	.	.	CASIWTTNEKLFF	TGTGCCAGCATATGGACAACTAATGAAAAACTGTTTTTT
TRBV5-6	TRBJ2-2	.	.	CASSLSTGELFF	TGTGCCAGCAGCCTCAGCACCGGGGAGCTGTTTTTT
TRBV3-1/TRBV3-2	TRBJ2-4	.	TRBD2	CASSQGAGPGNIQYF	TGTGCCAGCAGCCAGGGAGCGGGGCCCGGGAACATTCAGTACTTC
TRBV5-1	TRBJ2-5	.	TRBD1	CASSPQGAEETQYF	TGCGCCAGCAGCCCACAGGGGGCAGAGGAGACCCAGTACTTC
TRBV7-2	TRBJ1-2	.	TRBD1	CASSLRGQIYGYTF	TGTGCCAGCAGCTTAAGGGGACAGATCTATGGCTACACCTTC
TRBV29-1	TRBJ2-1	.	.	CSVVAGRSGEQFF	TGCAGCGTTGTCGCAGGGAGAAGTGGTGAGCAGTTCTTC
TRBV5-1	TRBJ1-6	.	TRBD1	CATASGGGNSPLHF	TGCGCCACAGCCTCAGGGGGCGGGAATTCACCCCTCCACTTT
TRBV11-2	TRBJ1-2	.	.	CASSFLTDSGYTF	TGTGCCAGCAGCTTCCTGACAGATTCAGGCTACACCTTC
TRBV6-5	TRBJ1-3	.	.	CASSYKGFGNTIYF	TGTGCCAGCAGTTACAAGGGGTTTGGAAACACCATATATTTT
TRBV18	TRBJ1-2	few	.	CASSPRSQADGYTF	TGTGCCAGCTCACCACGGAGTCAGGCAGACGGCTACACCTTC
TRBV19	TRBJ1-2	.	.	CASYPGGSNYGYTF	TGTGCCAGTTACCCGGGAGGGAGTAACTATGGCTACACCTTC
TRBV9	TRBJ2-2	.	.	CASSVGAGHSGELFF	TGTGCCAGCAGCGTAGGGGCAGGGCACTCCGGGGAGCTGTTTTTT
TRBV7-8	TRBJ1-2	.	TRBD1	CASSPGGRVGGYTF	TGTGCCAGCAGCCCAGGGGGCAGGGTAGGTGGCTACACCTTC
TRBV30	TRBJ2-1	.	.	CAWSVWNEQFF	TGTGCCTGGAGTGTTTGGAATGAGCAGTTCTTC
TRBV5-4	TRBJ2-5	.	TRBD2	CASSTSGARETQYF	TGTGCCAGCAGCACTAGCGGGGCAAGGGAGACCCAGTACTTC
TRBV11-2	TRBJ1-3	.	.	CASSLEPTGNTIYF	TGTGCCAGCAGCTTAGAGCCCACTGGAAACACCATATATTTT
TRBV7-9	TRBJ1-6	.	.	CASSLDGVWFSYNSPLHF	TGTGCCAGCAGCTTAGACGGGGTCTGGTTCTCCTATAATTCACCCCTCCACTTT
TRBV6-5	TRBJ1-2	few	.	CASRGGGSYYGYTF	TGTGCCTCAAGAGGCGGGGGGAGTTACTATGGCTACACCTTC
TRBV19	TRBJ2-2	.	TRBD1	CASSIDPPPRGTTGELFF	TGTGCCAGTAGTATAGATCCGCCCCCCAGGGGGACGACCGGGGAGCTGTTTTTT
TRBV7-9	TRBJ2-5	.	.	CASLSEETQYF	TGTGCCAGCTTGAGCGAGGAGACCCAGTACTTC
TRBV9	TRBJ2-3	.	.	CASSVLGDTQYF	TGTGCCAGCAGCGTACTAGGAGATACGCAGTATTTT
TRBV11-3	TRBJ2-2	once	.	CASSLGGTAGLKSGELFF	TGTGCCAGCAGCTTAGGGGGCACGGCAGGGTTAAAGAGCGGGGAGCTGTTTTTT
TRBV30	TRBJ1-2	.	.	CAWSPPPGTFGGYTF	TGTGCCTGGAGTCCTCCTCCCGGGACATTTGGTGGCTACACCTTC
TRBV2	TRBJ2-1	few	TRBD1	CASSDTGTGGYYNEQFF	TGTGCCAGCAGCGACACCGGGACAGGGGGGTATTACAATGAGCAGTTCTTC
TRBV19	TRBJ2-5	.	TRBD2	CASSILAGPQETQYF	TGTGCCAGTAGTATTCTAGCGGGGCCCCAAGAGACCCAGTACTTC
TRBV11-3	TRBJ1-5	.	TRBD1	CASSQTGVCSNQPQHF	TGTGCCAGCAGCCAGACAGGGGTTTGTAGCAATCAGCCCCAGCATTTT
TRBV3-1/TRBV3-2	TRBJ2-1	.	.	CASSLSAIEQFF	TGTGCCAGCAGCCTTTCGGCCATTGAGCAGTTCTTC
TRBV5-8	TRBJ2-3	.	.	CASSFGGIGDTQYF	TGTGCCAGCAGCTTTGGGGGTATTGGAGATACGCAGTATTTT
TRBV27	TRBJ2-2	once	.	CASSFSPGQTGELFF	TGTGCCAGCAGTTTTTCTCCTGGACAGACCGGGGAGCTGTTTTTT
TRBV6-4	TRBJ1-5	once	TRBD1	CASTDLRGHQPQHF	TGTGCCAGCACCGATCTCAGGGGGCATCAGCCCCAGCATTTT
TRBV7-9	TRBJ2-1	.	TRBD1	CASSSPLGTGMNEQFF	TGTGCCAGCAGCTCCCCACTCGGGACAGGGATGAATGAGCAGTTCTTC
TRBV30	TRBJ1-3	.	.	CAWSVTEARKSF	TGTGCCTGGAGCGTAACTGAAGCCCGGAAGAGTTTT
TRBV28	TRBJ2-5	.	.	CASSSIAQETQYF	TGTGCCAGCAGTTCCATCGCTCAAGAGACCCAGTACTTC
TRBV29-1	TRBJ2-7	.	.	CSVEIRGLPTYEQYF	TGCAGCGTTGAAATTCGAGGGTTACCTACCTACGAGCAGTACTTC
TRBV30	TRBJ1-3	.	.	CAWRDIDGLSGNTIYF	TGTGCCTGGAGGGACATAGACGGACTCTCTGGAAACACCATATATTTT
TRBV30	TRBJ1-1	.	TRBD1	CAWSLRGRDVTEAFF	TGTGCCTGGAGTCTGAGGGGGCGAGATGTTACTGAAGCTTTCTTT